The entry that follows covers one TCR beta chain sequence. Its antigen is still unknown. This specimen belongs to a study of T cell responses to AZD1222 COVID-19 vaccine. Study findings and constraints: Vaccine-associated CD4 TCRs spanned spike, dominant at 160-218 and 743-854.

V was pared by 6 bases and J by 7 bases, with 8 bases of the junction left unmatched. The CDR3 runs 13 residues. Libraries were prepared by immunoSEQ multiplex PCR; TCRdb keeps only in-frame clonotypes and omits some of them. The sample carries 70,000 to 95,000 clones, approximately 90% recorded once. Sample: peripheral blood, taken on day 0 of MenACWY control vaccination. The source of this sequence is an adult in good health. The V call is TRBV12-3 or TRBV12-4, the J call TRBJ2-7, with TRBD1 identical over 8 bases. For the CDR3, the DNA is TGTGCCAGCAGCCAAGGACAGGGTCGGGAGCAGTACTTC. It encodes CASSQGQGREQYF.